The 29 T cell receptor beta chains given below trace back to one sample, sequenced in a study of blood T cell repertoires in COVID-19. Repertoires were generated with immunoSEQ multiplex PCR, while TCRdb's copy carries only in-frame clones and drops some. Counted here are 200,000 or so clones, around four fifths occurring once; the ten biggest clones make up about 5.5%. Material for sequencing was peripheral blood. These receptors all stem from a woman younger than 45 with acute or convalescent COVID-19.

This chain uses TRBV6-5 with TRBJ2-7, with D possibly being TRBD1 (7 bases). Trimming cost V 6 bases and J 7 bases, with 22 bases left between them. The germline gives CDR1 MNHEY, CDR2 SVGAGI. The CDR3 is 15 residues long. The CDR3: CASSFRGNRGEEQYF. CDR3 nucleotide sequence: TGTGCCAGCAGCTTCCGGGGGAACAGGGGTGAAGAGCAGTACTTC.

The chain is built from TRBV10-3 and TRBJ2-3, with 8 bases lining up with TRBD1. V lost 2 bases to trimming and J lost 3 bases; unmatched junction nucleotides: 7. CDR1 and CDR2 from the germline V gene are ENHRY and SYGVKD. CDR3 size: 16 residues. The CDR3 DNA follows: TGTGCCATCAGTGAGCCAGGACAGGGAAAGACAGATACGCAGTATTTT. This translates into CAISEPGQGKTDTQYF.

This clone was seen a single time. The CDR3 sequence is CASSLANRLGNQPQHF. CDR3 in DNA: TGTGCCAGCAGCTTAGCGAACAGGTTGGGCAATCAGCCCCAGCATTTT. This chain links TRBV7-2 with TRBJ1-5; perhaps TRBD1 as D (5 bases). This CDR3 comprises 16 residues. Germline values: CDR1 SGHTA, CDR2 FQGNSA. Trimming removed 0 bases from V and 2 bases from J, with 11 bases in between.

The chain uses TRBV15 and TRBJ1-2; D uncertain. CDR1 and CDR2 from the germline V gene are LNHNV and YYDKDF (reference sequence). The ends were cut back, 0 bases at V and 2 bases at J, with 10 bases in the middle. This CDR3 contains 15 residues. The CDR3 here is CATSRDRIQNYGYTF. Written as DNA, the CDR3 is TGTGCCACCAGCAGAGATCGTATCCAGAACTATGGCTACACCTTC.

The chain uses TRBV6-4 and TRBJ1-1; TRBD1 is a possible D gene (6 bases). V was clipped by 6 bases and J by 1 base, with 12 bases between them. Germline values: CDR1 MRHNA, CDR2 SNTAGT. The length of the CDR3 is 14 residues. The CDR3 here is CASRNTGPNTEAFF. The CDR3 DNA is TGTGCCAGCAGGAACACAGGGCCGAACACTGAAGCTTTCTTT.

This clone was seen a few times. The genes are TRBV13 and TRBJ2-7; 7 bases fit TRBD1. Germline values: CDR1 PRHDT, CDR2 FYEKMQ (reference sequence). V was clipped by 5 bases and J by 6 bases; unmatched bases: 7. CDR3 length: 13 residues. This CDR3 is CASSQGVSGEQYF. CDR3 coding DNA: TGTGCCAGCAGCCAGGGGGTTTCGGGCGAGCAGTACTTC.

The chain carries TRBV24-1 and TRBJ1-5, with D possibly TRBD1 on 6 matching bases. V dropped 12 bases and J dropped 4 bases, with 12 bases sitting between them. The CDR3 sequence is 12 residues long. Germline CDR1 reads KGHDR; CDR2 reads SFDVKD. The CDR3 here is CAAGRGNQPQHF. The CDR3 DNA sequence: TGTGCCGCGGGGAGGGGGAATCAGCCCCAGCATTTT.

V is TRBV3-1 (or the pseudogene TRBV3-2) and J is TRBJ1-1; a possible D gene is TRBD1 (6 bases). Trimming took 4 bases from V and 0 from J, leaving 12 bases between them. Germline CDR1 and CDR2: LGHDT and YNNKEL (reference sequence). This CDR3 spans 15 amino acids. CDR3 nucleotide sequence: TGTGCCAGCAGCCGGGCTACAGGGCTGAACACTGAAGCTTTCTTT. It is translated as CASSRATGLNTEAFF.

J is TRBJ1-2 and V is TRBV11-2; no clear D. Trimming removed 5 bases from V and 12 bases from J, with 19 bases in between. The CDR3 totals 13 residues. Germline lookup yields CDR1 SGHAT and CDR2 FQNNGV. In DNA form, the CDR3 reads TGTGCCAGCAGCCCCTTTAGCGCAGTGGTCGACACCTTC. Protein sequence: CASSPFSAVVDTF.

The V call is TRBV5-1, the J call TRBJ1-5, with 9 nucleotides matching TRBD1. V lost 4 bases and J lost 5; bases outside the gene matches: 4. The CDR3 has 14 residues. CDR1 is SGHRS and CDR2 is YFSETQ in the germline V gene. The CDR3 sequence is CASSLGQGDQPQHF. CDR3 DNA: TGCGCCAGCAGCCTGGGACAGGGTGATCAGCCCCAGCATTTT.

This chain joins TRBV11-3 and TRBJ1-5; perhaps TRBD1 as D (6 bases). The CDR3 contains 15 residues. V shed 5 bases and J shed 4 bases, with 15 bases lying between them. The germline V gene encodes CDR1 SGHNT and CDR2 YENEEA. The chain's CDR3 is CASSATDRRNQPQHF. The CDR3, as DNA: TGTGCCAGCAGCGCCACCGACAGGAGGAATCAGCCCCAGCATTTT.

As DNA, the CDR3 is TGCGCCAGCAGCCAAGCCTCTAGCGGGAGGATGTCAGATACGCAGTATTTT. Its protein is CASSQASSGRMSDTQYF. This sequence joins TRBV4-1 and TRBJ2-3, with 11 bases matching TRBD2. V trimming: 1 base; J trimming: 4 bases; junction bases outside the gene matches: 7. This CDR3 has 17 residues. From germline, CDR1 is MGHRA and CDR2 YSYEKL.

The chain joins TRBV28 to TRBJ2-1; 8 bases line up with TRBD1. In germline, CDR1 is MDHEN, CDR2 SYDVKM. The CDR3 spans 14 residues. The V and J ends lost 6 bases and 10 bases, in that order; junction bases with no gene match: 11. CDR3 sequence: CASSAYTGGREQFF. In DNA form, the CDR3 reads TGTGCCAGCAGCGCCTATACAGGGGGAAGAGAGCAGTTCTTC. Looking up the rest from reference TRBV28 and TRBJ2-1 gives the full variable domain: DVKVTQSSRYLVKRTGEKVFLECVQDMDHENMFWYRQDPGLGLRLIYFSYDVKMKEKGDIPEGYSVSREKKERFSLILESASTNQTSMYLCASSAYTGGREQFFGPGTRLTVL.

This chain joins TRBV27 and TRBJ1-6; 10 nucleotides agree with TRBD1. The CDR3 has 16 amino acids. Germline CDR1 is MNHEY and CDR2 is SMNVEV (reference sequence). With V trimmed by 2 bases and J by 7 bases, 5 bases remained unmatched. The CDR3 protein is CASSLRDRGRNSPLHF. DNA of the CDR3: TGTGCCAGCAGTTTAAGGGACAGGGGAAGAAATTCACCCCTCCACTTT.

This clone has only a few counts. V usage is TRBV18 and J usage is TRBJ1-6, with 12 nucleotides matching TRBD1. This CDR3 has 15 amino acids. V lost 6 bases and J lost 10; bases outside the gene matches: 7. CDR1 and CDR2 (germline): KGHSH, LQKENI. CDR3 in DNA: TGTGCCAGCTCTCCGGGACAGGGGGCTTTCTCACCCCTCCACTTT. Its protein product is CASSPGQGAFSPLHF.

The rearrangement joins TRBV25-1 to TRBJ2-2, with 10 bases lining up with TRBD1. The CDR3 totals 16 residues. Germline V lookup: CDR1 MGHDK, CDR2 SYGVNS. V gave up 4 bases and J gave up 6 bases; unmatched junction bases: 8. For the CDR3, the DNA is TGTGCCAGCAGTGTCCGGGACAGGGGATTCCCCGGGGAGCTGTTTTTT. This encodes CASSVRDRGFPGELFF.

This clone was counted once. As DNA, the CDR3 is TGTGCCAGCAGCTTGGATCGGCTCCCGGGGGGGGCCAACGTCCTGACTTTC. Its translation: CASSLDRLPGGANVLTF. The gene calls are TRBV5-4 and TRBJ2-6, with TRBD2 as a possible D gene (5 bases). The CDR3 is made up of 17 amino acids. Between the trimmed V and J ends, which lost 0 bases and 4 bases, there was a span of 14 bases. The V gene's germline CDR1 is SGHNT and CDR2 YYREEE (reference sequence).

This clone occurred many times. V and J are TRBV25-1 and TRBJ1-2, with no clear D. This CDR3 is 13 amino acids long. CDR1 is MGHDK and CDR2 is SYGVNS in the germline V gene. Trimming cost V 1 base and J 1 base, with 4 bases left between them. This chain's CDR3 is CASSESGNYGYTF. The CDR3 DNA reads as TGTGCCAGCAGTGAATCGGGTAACTATGGCTACACCTTC.

The CDR3 loop is CAWNLRNTDTQYF. CDR3 DNA: TGTGCCTGGAATCTGCGGAACACAGATACGCAGTATTTT. The V call is TRBV30, the J call TRBJ2-3; D remains unclear. V was clipped by 4 bases and J by 2 bases, with 10 bases between them. Germline V CDR1 and CDR2: GTSNPN, SVGIG (reference sequence). The CDR3 has 13 residues. The full variable domain, in which reference TRBV30 and TRBJ2-3 provide the parts outside the CDR3, is SQTIHQWPATLVQPVGSPLSLECTVEGTSNPNLYWYRQAAGRGLQLLFYSVGIGQISSEVPQNLSASRPQDRQFILSSKKLLLSDSGFYLCAWNLRNTDTQYFGPGTRLTVL.

The V gene is TRBV27, the J gene TRBJ1-5; the match to TRBD1 covers 7 bases. The germline V gene has CDR1 MNHEY and CDR2 SMNVEV (reference sequence). This CDR3 has 14 amino acids. J gave up 5 bases and V 3 bases, and 4 bases lay outside the gene matches. The CDR3 is CASSFLGGDQPQHF. The CDR3 region has the DNA TGTGCCAGCAGTTTTCTAGGGGGCGATCAGCCCCAGCATTTT.

CDR3 DNA sequence: TGTGCCAGCTCACCAACCACAGTCGGAAACACCATATATTTT. Translating gives CASSPTTVGNTIYF. This rearrangement joins TRBV18 to TRBJ1-3, with D unresolved. Looked up from germline, CDR1 is KGHSH and CDR2 is LQKENI. V was shortened by 2 bases and J by 4 bases, with 9 bases between the two germline ends. The CDR3 sequence is 14 residues long.

The V gene is TRBV5-5, the J gene TRBJ1-5; TRBD1 matches 7 bases. CDR1 is SGHKS, CDR2 YYEKEE, per germline (reference sequence). The CDR3 is 14 amino acids. Trimming removed 4 bases from V and 3 bases from J; junction bases left unmatched: 4. Here the CDR3 DNA reads TGTGCCAGCAGCGGGACAGTTGACAATCAGCCCCAGCATTTT. This sequence encodes CASSGTVDNQPQHF.

This chain joins TRBV25-1 and TRBJ2-4; 7 bases map to TRBD2. After removal of 4 bases from V and 0 bases from J, the junction contained 6 bases not matched to a gene. The CDR3 is 16 residues long. The germline gives CDR1 MGHDK, CDR2 SYGVNS. The CDR3 region has the DNA TGTGCCAGCAGTGGGGCGGGAGCCTTAGCCAAAAACATTCAGTACTTC. This gives the protein CASSGAGALAKNIQYF.

The chain employs TRBV3-1 (or the pseudogene TRBV3-2) and TRBJ2-3; 8 nucleotides line up with TRBD2. This CDR3 has 17 amino acids. Germline assignment: CDR1 LGHDT and CDR2 YNNKEL (reference sequence). The J segment lost 3 bases and the V segment lost 1 base, leaving 9 bases of the junction unmatched. The CDR3 reads CASSQGTGGTRTDTQYF. CDR3 bases: TGTGCCAGCAGCCAAGGGACGGGGGGGACTCGTACAGATACGCAGTATTTT.

This chain connects TRBV6-2 or TRBV6-3 to TRBJ1-2; D is perhaps TRBD1 (6 bases). The ends were cut back, 6 bases at V and 4 bases at J, with 15 bases in the middle. The CDR3 extends over 14 amino acids. Germline CDR1 and CDR2: MNHEY and SVGEGT. CDR3 bases: TGTGCCAGCAGCTCACAGGGTCGGAGCTATGGCTACACCTTC. The encoded protein is CASSSQGRSYGYTF.

V usage is TRBV2 and J usage is TRBJ2-1; 9 nucleotides align to TRBD1. The CDR3 runs 13 residues. Losses at the gene ends were 2 bases for V and 9 bases for J; bases not matched to a gene: 2. Germline CDR1 and CDR2: SNHLY and FYNNEI. This CDR3 is CASSERTGAEQFF. The DNA for the CDR3 is TGTGCCAGCAGTGAACGGACAGGGGCTGAGCAGTTCTTC.

The chain couples TRBV5-6 to TRBJ2-7, with D uncertain. Trimming left V 1 base short and J 11 bases short, with 10 bases between. The CDR3 covers 11 residues. CDR1 and CDR2 (germline): SGHDT, YYEEEE. CDR3 DNA sequence: TGTGCCAGCAGCTTGTGGTCAGAAGAGTACTTC. Its translation: CASSLWSEEYF.

The chain is built from TRBV11-2 and TRBJ1-1; unclear D gene. Per germline, CDR1 SGHAT and CDR2 FQNNGV. The V and J ends lost 3 bases and 9 bases respectively, with 8 bases between them. The CDR3 runs to 11 residues. As DNA, the CDR3 is TGTGCCAGCAGCTTCAGTCAGAAAGCTTTCTTT. As protein: CASSFSQKAFF.

The rearrangement links TRBV5-6 to TRBJ1-4, with D maybe TRBD1 (5 bases). Between the trimmed V and J ends, which lost 2 bases and 6 bases, there was a span of 11 bases. The CDR3 contains 14 residues. Germline lookup yields CDR1 SGHDT and CDR2 YYEEEE. The CDR3 sequence: CASSFGQGHEKLFF. CDR3 DNA: TGTGCCAGCAGCTTCGGTCAGGGTCATGAAAAACTGTTTTTT.